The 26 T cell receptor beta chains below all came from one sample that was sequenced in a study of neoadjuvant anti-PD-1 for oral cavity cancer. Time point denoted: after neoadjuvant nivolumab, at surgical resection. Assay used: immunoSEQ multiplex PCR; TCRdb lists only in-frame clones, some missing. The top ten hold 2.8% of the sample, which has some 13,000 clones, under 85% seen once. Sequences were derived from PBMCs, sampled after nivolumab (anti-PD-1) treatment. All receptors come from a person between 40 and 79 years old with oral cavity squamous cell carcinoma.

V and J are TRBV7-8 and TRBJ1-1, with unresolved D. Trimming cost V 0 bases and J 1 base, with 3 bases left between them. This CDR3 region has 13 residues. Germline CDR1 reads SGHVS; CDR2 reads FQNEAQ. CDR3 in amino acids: CASSLATNTEAFF. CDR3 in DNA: TGTGCCAGCAGCTTAGCGACGAACACTGAAGCTTTCTTT.

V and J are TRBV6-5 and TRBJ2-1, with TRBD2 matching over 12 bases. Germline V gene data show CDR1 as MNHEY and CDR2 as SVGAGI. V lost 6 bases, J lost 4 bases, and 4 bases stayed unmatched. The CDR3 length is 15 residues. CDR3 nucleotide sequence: TGTGCCAGCAGCCGACTAGCGGGAGCTTACAATGAGCAGTTCTTC. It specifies CASSRLAGAYNEQFF.

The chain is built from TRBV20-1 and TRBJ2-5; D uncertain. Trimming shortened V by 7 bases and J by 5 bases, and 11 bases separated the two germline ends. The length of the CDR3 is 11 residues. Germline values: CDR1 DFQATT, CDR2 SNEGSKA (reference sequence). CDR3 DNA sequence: TGCAGTGTTCCCACGTGGGAGACCCAGTACTTC. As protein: CSVPTWETQYF.

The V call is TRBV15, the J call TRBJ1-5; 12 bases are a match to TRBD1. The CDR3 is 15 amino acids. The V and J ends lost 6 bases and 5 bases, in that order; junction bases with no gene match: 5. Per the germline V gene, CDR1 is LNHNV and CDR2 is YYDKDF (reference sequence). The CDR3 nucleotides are TGTGCCACCAGTCCGGGACAGGGGGCATATCAGCCCCAGCATTTT. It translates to CATSPGQGAYQPQHF.

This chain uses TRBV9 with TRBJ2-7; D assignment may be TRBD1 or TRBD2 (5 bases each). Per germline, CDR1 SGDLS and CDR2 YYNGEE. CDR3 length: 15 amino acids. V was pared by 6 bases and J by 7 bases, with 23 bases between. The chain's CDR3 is CASTLGPDELREQYF. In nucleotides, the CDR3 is TGTGCCAGCACCTTGGGACCCGACGAACTACGGGAGCAGTACTTC.

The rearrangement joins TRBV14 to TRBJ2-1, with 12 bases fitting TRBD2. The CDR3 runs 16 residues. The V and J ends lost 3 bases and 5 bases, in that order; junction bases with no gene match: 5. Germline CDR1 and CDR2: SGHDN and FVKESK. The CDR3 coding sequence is TGTGCCAGCAGCCATCCCGGACTAGCGGGAAACAATGAGCAGTTCTTC. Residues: CASSHPGLAGNNEQFF. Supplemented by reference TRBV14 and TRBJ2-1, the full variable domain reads EAGVTQFPSHSVIEKGQTVTLRCDPISGHDNLYWYRRVMGKEIKFLLHFVKESKQDESGMPNNRFLAERTGGTYSTLKVQPAELEDSGVYFCASSHPGLAGNNEQFFGPGTRLTVL.

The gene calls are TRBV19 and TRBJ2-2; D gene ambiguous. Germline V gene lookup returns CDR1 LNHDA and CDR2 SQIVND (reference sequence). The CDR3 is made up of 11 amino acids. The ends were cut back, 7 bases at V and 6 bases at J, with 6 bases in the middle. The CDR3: CASTRAGELFF. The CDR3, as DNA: TGTGCCAGTACCCGAGCCGGGGAGCTGTTTTTT.

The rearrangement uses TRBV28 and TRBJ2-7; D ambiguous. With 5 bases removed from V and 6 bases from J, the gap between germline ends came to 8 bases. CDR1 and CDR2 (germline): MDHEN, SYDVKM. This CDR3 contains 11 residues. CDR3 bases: TGTGCCAGCAGTCCCAGGACCGAGCAGTACTTC. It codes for CASSPRTEQYF.

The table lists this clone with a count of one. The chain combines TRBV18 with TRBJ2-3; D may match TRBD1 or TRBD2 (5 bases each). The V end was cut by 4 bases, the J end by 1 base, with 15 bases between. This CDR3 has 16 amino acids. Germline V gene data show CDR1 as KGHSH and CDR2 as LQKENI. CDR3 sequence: CASSLSGTRGTDTQYF. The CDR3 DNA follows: TGTGCCAGCTCACTTTCAGGGACCCGCGGCACAGATACGCAGTATTTT. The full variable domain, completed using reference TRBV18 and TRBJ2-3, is NAGVMQNPRHLVRRRGQEARLRCSPMKGHSHVYWYRQLPEEGLKFMVYLQKENIIDESGMPKERFSAEFPKEGPSILRIQQVVRGDSAAYFCASSLSGTRGTDTQYFGPGTRLTVL.

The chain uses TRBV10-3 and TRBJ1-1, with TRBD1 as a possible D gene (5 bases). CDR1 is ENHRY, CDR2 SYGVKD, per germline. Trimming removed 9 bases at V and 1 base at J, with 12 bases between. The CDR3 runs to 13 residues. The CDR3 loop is CAMGGGGNTEAFF. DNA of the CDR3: TGTGCCATGGGGGGTGGAGGGAACACTGAAGCTTTCTTT.

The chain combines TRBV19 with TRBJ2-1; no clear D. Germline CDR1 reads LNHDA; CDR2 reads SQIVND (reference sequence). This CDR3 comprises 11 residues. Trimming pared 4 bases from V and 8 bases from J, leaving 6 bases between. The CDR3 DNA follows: TGTGCCAGTAGTAGTATCTATGAGCAGTTCTTC. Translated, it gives CASSSIYEQFF.

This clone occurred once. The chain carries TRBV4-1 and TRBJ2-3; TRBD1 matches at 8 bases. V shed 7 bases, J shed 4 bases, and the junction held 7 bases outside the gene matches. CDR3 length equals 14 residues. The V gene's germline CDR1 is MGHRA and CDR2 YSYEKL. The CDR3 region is CASNQGAMADTQYF. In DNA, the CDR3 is TGCGCCAGCAACCAGGGGGCGATGGCAGATACGCAGTATTTT.

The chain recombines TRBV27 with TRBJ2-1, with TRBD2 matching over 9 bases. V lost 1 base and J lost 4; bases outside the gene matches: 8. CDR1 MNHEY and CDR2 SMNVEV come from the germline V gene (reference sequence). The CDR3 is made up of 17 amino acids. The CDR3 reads CASSLWGLREGYNEQFF. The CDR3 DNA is TGTGCCAGCAGTTTATGGGGTTTGCGGGAGGGGTACAATGAGCAGTTCTTC.

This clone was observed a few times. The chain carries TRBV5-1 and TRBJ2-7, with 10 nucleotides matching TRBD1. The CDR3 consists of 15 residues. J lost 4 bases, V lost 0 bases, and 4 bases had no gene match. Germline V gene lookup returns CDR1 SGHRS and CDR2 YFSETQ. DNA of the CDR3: TGCGCCAGCAGCTTGGGACAGGGGGCAGGGTACGAGCAGTACTTC. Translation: CASSLGQGAGYEQYF. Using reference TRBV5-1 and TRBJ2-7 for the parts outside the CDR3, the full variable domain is KAGVTQTPRYLIKTRGQQVTLSCSPISGHRSVSWYQQTPGQGLQFLFEYFSETQRNKGNFPGRFSGRQFSNSRSEMNVSTLELGDSALYLCASSLGQGAGYEQYFGPGTRLTVT.

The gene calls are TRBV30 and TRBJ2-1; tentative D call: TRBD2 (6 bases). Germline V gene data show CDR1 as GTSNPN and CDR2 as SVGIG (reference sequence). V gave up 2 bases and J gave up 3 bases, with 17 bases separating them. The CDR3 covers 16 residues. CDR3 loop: CAWSSHPGTHYNEQFF. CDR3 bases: TGTGCCTGGAGTTCCCATCCGGGGACTCACTACAATGAGCAGTTCTTC.

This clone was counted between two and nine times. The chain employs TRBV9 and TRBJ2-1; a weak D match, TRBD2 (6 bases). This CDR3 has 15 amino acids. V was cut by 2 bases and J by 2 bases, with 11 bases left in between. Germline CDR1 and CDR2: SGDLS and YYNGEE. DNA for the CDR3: TGTGCCAGCAGCGTGGCCGGGAGTGCCTACAATGAGCAGTTCTTC. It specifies CASSVAGSAYNEQFF.

DNA for the CDR3: TGTGCCAGCAGCGTAGCTACGGGGGGAAACACCATATATTTT. Protein product: CASSVATGGNTIYF. The V gene is TRBV9, the J gene TRBJ1-3, with no clear D. Germline V gene lookup returns CDR1 SGDLS and CDR2 YYNGEE. The germline V and J ends were trimmed by 0 bases and 4 bases, with 8 bases remaining between them. This CDR3 has 14 residues.

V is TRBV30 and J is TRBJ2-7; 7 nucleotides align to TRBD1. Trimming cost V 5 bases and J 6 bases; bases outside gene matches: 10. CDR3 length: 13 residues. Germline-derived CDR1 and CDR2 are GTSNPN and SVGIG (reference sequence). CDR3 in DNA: TGTGCCTGGGGGTATGAGGGGGCGCGCGAGCAGTACTTC. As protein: CAWGYEGAREQYF.

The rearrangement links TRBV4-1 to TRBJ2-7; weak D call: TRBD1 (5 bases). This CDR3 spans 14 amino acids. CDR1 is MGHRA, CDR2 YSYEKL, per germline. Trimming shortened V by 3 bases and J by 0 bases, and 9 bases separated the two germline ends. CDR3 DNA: TGCGCCAGCAGCCAGGGGCACACCTCCTACGAGCAGTACTTC. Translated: CASSQGHTSYEQYF.

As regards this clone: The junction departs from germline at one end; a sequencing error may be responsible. This chain's CDR3 is CASSYRGGDTIYF. The CDR3 DNA sequence: TGTGCCAGCAGTTACCGCGGTGGAGACACCATATATTTT. V gene TRBV25-1 combines with J gene TRBJ1-3; D ambiguous. Germline loops: CDR1 MGHDK, CDR2 SYGVNS. The CDR3 is 13 residues long.

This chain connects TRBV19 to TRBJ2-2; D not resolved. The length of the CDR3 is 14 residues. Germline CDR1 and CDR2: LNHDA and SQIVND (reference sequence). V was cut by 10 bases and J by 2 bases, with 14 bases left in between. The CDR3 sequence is CAIGPTPNTGELFF. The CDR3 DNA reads TGTGCCATCGGACCCACCCCAAACACCGGGGAGCTGTTTTTT.

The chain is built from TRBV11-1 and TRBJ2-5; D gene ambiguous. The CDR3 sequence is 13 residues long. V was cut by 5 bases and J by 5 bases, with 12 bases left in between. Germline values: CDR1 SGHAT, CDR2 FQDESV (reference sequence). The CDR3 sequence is CASSPSGSETQYF. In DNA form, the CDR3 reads TGTGCCAGCAGCCCGTCTGGTTCGGAGACCCAGTACTTC.

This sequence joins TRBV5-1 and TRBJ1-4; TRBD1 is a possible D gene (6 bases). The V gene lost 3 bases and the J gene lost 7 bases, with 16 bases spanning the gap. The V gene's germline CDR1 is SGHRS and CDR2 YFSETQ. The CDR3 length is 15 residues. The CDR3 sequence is CASSSGDHWGEKLFF. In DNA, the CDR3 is TGCGCCAGCAGCTCAGGGGATCACTGGGGTGAAAAACTGTTTTTT.

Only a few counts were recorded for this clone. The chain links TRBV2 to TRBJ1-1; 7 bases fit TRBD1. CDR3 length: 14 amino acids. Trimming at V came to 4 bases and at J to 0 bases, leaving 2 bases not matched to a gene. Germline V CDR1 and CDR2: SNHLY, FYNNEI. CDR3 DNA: TGTGCCAGCAGTGCCCAGGGGGTGAACACTGAAGCTTTCTTT. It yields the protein CASSAQGVNTEAFF.

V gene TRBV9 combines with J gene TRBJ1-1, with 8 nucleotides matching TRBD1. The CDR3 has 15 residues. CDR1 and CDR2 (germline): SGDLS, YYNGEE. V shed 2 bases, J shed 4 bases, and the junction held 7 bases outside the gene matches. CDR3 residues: CASSVSSQGATEAFF. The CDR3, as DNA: TGTGCCAGCAGCGTCTCCTCGCAGGGGGCCACTGAAGCTTTCTTT. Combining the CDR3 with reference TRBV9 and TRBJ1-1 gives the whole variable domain DSGVTQTPKHLITATGQRVTLRCSPRSGDLSVYWYQQSLDQGLQFLIQYYNGEERAKGNILERFSAQQFPDLHSELNLSSLELGDSALYFCASSVSSQGATEAFFGQGTRLTVV.

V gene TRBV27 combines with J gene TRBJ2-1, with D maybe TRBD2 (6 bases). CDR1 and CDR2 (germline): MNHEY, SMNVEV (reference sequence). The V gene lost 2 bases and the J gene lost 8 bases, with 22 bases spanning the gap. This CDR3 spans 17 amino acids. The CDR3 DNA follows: TGTGCCAGCAGTTTACTGGGGCCCCGGGACTTGCGAGATGAGCAGTTCTTC. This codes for CASSLLGPRDLRDEQFF.